These 26 T cell receptor beta chains were sequenced from one sample in a study of glioma-infiltrating T cells. The iRepertoire nested amplicon-rescue multiplex PCR amplified TCR alpha and beta CDR3s from RNA. Via MiXCR, TCRdb re-called the multiplex PCR reads, giving one row per CDR3 protein. This table holds 95,000 to 110,000 distinct CDR3 sequences, less than 30% found once. Material for sequencing was glioma tissue, nonneoplastic brain tissue, or PBMCs (not recorded which). All receptors derive from a human donor with low-grade glioma or glioblastoma, undergoing nonglioma brain surgery, or in good health (not recorded which).

This clonotype occurred a few times. V and J are TRBV4-3 and TRBJ1-5; D gene unclear. This CDR3 is 13 amino acids long. Germline CDR1 is LGHNA and CDR2 is YSLEER. Trimming shortened V by 4 bases and J by 7 bases, and 11 bases separated the two germline ends. DNA for the CDR3: TGCGCCAGCAGCCCCTCATTGGGGCAGCCCCAGCATTTT. It translates to CASSPSLGQPQHF.

In its sample, this clonotype was seen many times. This chain links TRBV20-1 with TRBJ2-7, with D perhaps matching TRBD2 (5 bases). V lost 3 bases and J 0 bases, leaving 12 bases between the germline ends. Germline V lookup: CDR1 DFQATT, CDR2 SNEGSKA (reference sequence). This CDR3 spans 14 amino acids. CDR3 loop: CSARWRLSSYEQYF. The CDR3 DNA reads as TGCAGTGCTAGGTGGCGACTAAGCTCCTACGAGCAGTACTTC.

This chain connects TRBV7-7 to TRBJ2-3; 9 bases align to TRBD2. Germline CDR1 SSHAT, CDR2 FNYEAQ (reference sequence). The CDR3 spans 13 residues. The CDR3: CASGTSLSDTQYF. The CDR3 DNA is TGTGCTAGCGGGACTAGCTTGTCAGATACGCAGTATTTT.

This clonotype was counted many times. The chain recombines TRBV9 with TRBJ2-1; 7 bases are a match to TRBD2. From germline, CDR1 is SGDLS and CDR2 YYNGEE. The CDR3 is 14 residues long. The V segment lost 0 bases and the J segment 7 bases; nucleotides outside the gene matches: 4. The CDR3 DNA follows: TGTGCCAGCAGCGTAGGTCGACTAGCAAATGAGCAGTTCTTC. This codes for CASSVGRLANEQFF.

This clonotype was seen only a few times. The chain has TRBV10-3 and TRBJ1-6, with D hard to call. V shed 4 bases and J shed 10 bases, with 11 bases lying between them. The CDR3 totals 13 residues. Germline values: CDR1 ENHRY, CDR2 SYGVKD. The CDR3 DNA sequence: TGTGCCATCAGTGGAACAGAGGGATCACCCCTCCACTTT. It is translated as CAISGTEGSPLHF.

In the case of this clonotype: A read error is possible here, since a much larger clone lies one base away. The V and J genes are TRBV24-1 and TRBJ2-1; no clear D gene. The V and J ends lost 4 bases and 5 bases respectively, with 14 bases between them. Germline V CDR1 and CDR2: KGHDR, SFDVKD. This CDR3 is 15 amino acids long. CDR3 protein: CATSDRRCLNNEQFF. Here the CDR3 DNA reads TGTGCCACCAGTGACAGACGGTGTCTAAACAATGAGCAGTTCTTC.

This clonotype was counted at least ten times. This rearrangement joins TRBV6-1 to TRBJ2-3; 13 positions agree with TRBD2. With 5 bases clipped from V and 8 bases from J, the junction kept 10 bases outside the gene matches. Germline V gene sequence: CDR1 MNHNS, CDR2 SASEGT. There are 16 residues in the CDR3. CDR3 residues: CASSRTSGGAVSTQYF. The DNA of the CDR3 is TGTGCCAGCAGTCGAACTAGCGGGGGGGCTGTCAGTACGCAGTATTTT.

This clonotype was recorded at least ten times. The genes are TRBV18 and TRBJ1-1; D remains unclear. Trimming took 5 bases from V and 2 from J, leaving 9 bases between them. Looked up from germline, CDR1 is KGHSH and CDR2 is LQKENI. The CDR3 consists of 13 residues. CDR3 amino acids: CASSSALNTEAFF. The CDR3 DNA reads TGTGCCAGCTCATCAGCCCTAAACACTGAAGCTTTCTTT.

Many counts were recorded for this clonotype. The chain carries TRBV2 and TRBJ1-2; D unresolved. Germline V gives CDR1 SNHLY, CDR2 FYNNEI. This CDR3 is 15 amino acids long. Trimming took off 6 bases at V and 7 bases at J, with 21 bases between the two ends. CDR3 region: CASSPLEGRLSGYTF. As DNA, the CDR3 is TGTGCCAGCAGCCCCTTGGAGGGCAGGTTATCTGGCTACACCTTC.

There are many counts of this clonotype. The chain links TRBV24-1 to TRBJ2-5; 13 bases map to TRBD2. The V gene's germline CDR1 is KGHDR and CDR2 SFDVKD. J was trimmed by 5 bases and V by 1 base; bases with no gene match: 6. The CDR3 sequence is 17 residues long. CDR3 coding DNA: TGTGCCACCAGTGATTTCCCCGGGACTAGCGGGGTTGAGACCCAGTACTTC. Translation: CATSDFPGTSGVETQYF.

This clonotype was seen many times. CDR3 loop: CASSFGRAIQPQHF. DNA of the CDR3: TGTGCCAGCAGTTTCGGGAGGGCTATTCAGCCCCAGCATTTT. This sequence joins TRBV12-3 or TRBV12-4 and TRBJ1-5; D remains ambiguous. The V and J ends lost 3 bases and 6 bases respectively, with 12 bases between them. The CDR3 runs to 14 residues.

This clonotype was seen more than once but under ten times. The chain recombines TRBV5-1 with TRBJ2-5; TRBD1 aligns across 7 bases. With V trimmed by 4 bases and J by 4 bases, 13 bases remained unmatched. The germline V gene has CDR1 SGHRS and CDR2 YFSETQ. This CDR3 contains 16 residues. This CDR3 is CASSRSGTVGRETQYF. The DNA for the CDR3 is TGCGCCAGCAGCCGGTCCGGGACAGTAGGTCGAGAGACCCAGTACTTC.

The chain is built from TRBV5-1 and TRBJ2-3, with D uncertain. The V and J ends lost 4 bases and 6 bases respectively, with 12 bases between them. The CDR3 runs 13 residues. CDR1 is SGHRS and CDR2 is YFSETQ in the germline V gene. This chain's CDR3 is CASSLSSLDTQYF. Written as DNA, the CDR3 is TGCGCCAGCAGCCTCTCAAGCCTGGATACGCAGTATTTT. Combining the CDR3 with reference TRBV5-1 and TRBJ2-3 gives the whole variable domain KAGVTQTPRYLIKTRGQQVTLSCSPISGHRSVSWYQQTPGQGLQFLFEYFSETQRNKGNFPGRFSGRQFSNSRSEMNVSTLELGDSALYLCASSLSSLDTQYFGPGTRLTVL.

This clonotype occurred once. A much larger clone differs by one base, so this may be a read error. No conserved phenylalanine or tryptophan ends this CDR3, so it is likely a read error. Because the CDR3's place on the DNA is in doubt, the DNA is left out and the CDR3 is given as listed by TCRdb. This chain connects TRBV3-1 to TRBJ2-1. Germline CDR1 is LGHDT and CDR2 is YNNKEL (reference sequence). The CDR3 numbers 11 amino acids, ends counted. CDR3 region: CASSQTQSKFL.

The chain carries TRBV29-1 and TRBJ2-3; 9 bases match TRBD2. The CDR3 has 14 amino acids. Germline V gives CDR1 SQVTM, CDR2 ANQGSEA. The junction had 6 bases not matched to a gene; V was cut back by 4 bases and J by 4 bases. CDR3 DNA: TGCAGCGTTGGGGCCATAGCGGGGGCAGATACGCAGTATTTT. Amino acid sequence: CSVGAIAGADTQYF.

The CDR3 bases are TGTGCCAGCAGCGGAACAGGGTTATTATCTGAAGCTTTCTTT. It is translated as CASSGTGLLSEAFF. V and J are TRBV9 and TRBJ1-1; weak D call: TRBD1 (6 bases). CDR3 length: 14 residues. Germline V gene lookup returns CDR1 SGDLS and CDR2 YYNGEE. The ends were cut back, 3 bases at V and 6 bases at J, with 15 bases in the middle.

The V gene is TRBV5-1, the J gene TRBJ2-3; tentatively, D is TRBD2 (5 bases). V lost 0 bases, J lost 1 base, and 12 bases lay in between. Germline CDR1 and CDR2: SGHRS and YFSETQ. This CDR3 spans 16 amino acids. The CDR3 loop reads CASSLDLRVRTDTQYF. The CDR3 region has the DNA TGCGCCAGCAGCTTGGATCTGCGGGTCCGCACAGATACGCAGTATTTT.

This clonotype was recorded many times. V usage is TRBV10-3 and J usage is TRBJ1-1; 12 bases fit TRBD1. The CDR3 is 14 amino acids. Trimming took 6 bases from V and 3 from J; bases not matched to a gene: 2. Germline CDR1 ENHRY, CDR2 SYGVKD. CDR3 in amino acids: CAIRGTGGHTEAFF. The CDR3 nucleotides are TGTGCCATCAGGGGGACAGGGGGCCACACTGAAGCTTTCTTT.

This clonotype was counted at least ten times. DNA for the CDR3: TGTGCCAGCAGCCAAGTAGGGGGGGCTTTAGAAGAGACCCAGTACTTC. Amino acid sequence: CASSQVGGALEETQYF. This chain connects TRBV4-2 to TRBJ2-5; D is perhaps TRBD2 (7 bases). The V gene lost 1 base and the J gene lost 3 bases, with 15 bases spanning the gap. Germline lookup yields CDR1 LGHNA and CDR2 YNFKEQ. CDR3 size: 16 residues.

Ten or more counts support this clonotype. V and J are TRBV6-6 and TRBJ2-7; 8 nucleotides align to TRBD1. Trimming removed 2 bases from V and 5 bases from J; junction bases left unmatched: 5. Looked up from germline, CDR1 is MNHNY and CDR2 is SVGAGI (reference sequence). CDR3 size: 14 residues. The CDR3 DNA is TGTGCCAGCAGTTACGACAGGGGATCCCACGAGCAGTACTTC. Translation gives CASSYDRGSHEQYF.

Turning to this clonotype: A single base separates this from a much larger clone, so it may be a read error. The J gene is TRBJ2-7, the V gene TRBV14; no clear D. CDR1 is SGHDN and CDR2 is FVKESK in the germline V gene. This CDR3 spans 13 amino acids. The CDR3 spells CASSQEASHEHYF. The DNA of the CDR3 is TGTGCCAGCAGCCAAGAGGCAAGCCACGAGCATTACTTC. The full variable domain, its missing parts supplied by reference TRBV14 and TRBJ2-7, is EAGVTQFPSHSVIEKGQTVTLRCDPISGHDNLYWYRRVMGKEIKFLLHFVKESKQDESGMPNNRFLAERTGGTYSTLKVQPAELEDSGVYFCASSQEASHEHYFGPGTRLTVT.

The gene calls are TRBV28 and TRBJ1-1, with D maybe TRBD1 (5 bases). Trimming took off 6 bases at V and 2 bases at J, with 16 bases between the two ends. There are 15 residues in the CDR3. Germline V gene sequence: CDR1 MDHEN, CDR2 SYDVKM. CDR3 in DNA: TGTGCCAGCAGGGCCGCCGGGGCACTCAACACTGAAGCTTTCTTT. Encoded protein: CASRAAGALNTEAFF.

This clonotype has only a few counts. The chain carries TRBV3-1 and TRBJ2-1, with D possibly TRBD2 on 5 matching bases. CDR3 length: 15 residues. V lost 1 base, J lost 2 bases, and 9 bases lay in between. CDR1 is LGHDT and CDR2 is YNNKEL in the germline V gene (reference sequence). CDR3 bases: TGTGCCAGCAGCCAAGGAGCGGTTCCCTACAATGAGCAGTTCTTC. Protein sequence: CASSQGAVPYNEQFF.

V usage is TRBV19 and J usage is TRBJ2-1, with D perhaps TRBD2 (6 bases). V was trimmed by 1 base and J by 5 bases, leaving 12 bases between them. Germline CDR1 and CDR2: LNHDA and SQIVND (reference sequence). This CDR3 spans 15 amino acids. CDR3 amino acids: CASSIGRAGNNEQFF. The CDR3 region has the DNA TGTGCCAGTAGTATAGGCAGGGCGGGGAACAATGAGCAGTTCTTC.

Details on this clonotype: This may be a read error: a much more frequent sequence differs by one nucleotide. V and J are TRBV14 and TRBJ2-7, with no clear D. There are 12 residues in the CDR3. Germline V gene data show CDR1 as SGHDN and CDR2 as FVKESK. The CDR3 protein is CASSPKALSPSF. As DNA, the CDR3 is TGTGCCAGCAGTCCTAAAGCCCTTTCCCCTTCCTTC.

Points on this clonotype: This sequence may be a read error, since a much larger clone differs from it by one base. The gene calls are TRBV7-9 and TRBJ1-2, with D perhaps TRBD1 (6 bases). CDR1 is SEHNR and CDR2 is FQNEAQ in the germline V gene (reference sequence). The CDR3 covers 14 residues. V shed 4 bases and J shed 8 bases, with 17 bases lying between them. This CDR3 is CASSSGGGAGGYTF. The DNA of the CDR3 is TGTGCCAGCAGCTCGGGCGGGGGCGCTGGCGGCTACACCTTC. The full variable domain, completed using reference TRBV7-9 and TRBJ1-2, is DTGVSQNPRHKITKRGQNVTFRCDPISEHNRLYWYRQTLGQGPEFLTYFQNEAQLEKSRLLSDRFSAERPKGSFSTLEIQRTEQGDSAMYLCASSSGGGAGGYTFGSGTRLTVV.